This is a list of T cell receptor beta chains from one sample in a study of cytomegalovirus exposure and HLA in healthy donors. The data were produced by immunoSEQ multiplex PCR, yet TCRdb's version contains in-frame clones alone and is incomplete. The data contain about 160,000 clones, about 72% of them singletons. The sequencing input was PBMCs. These receptors all stem from a young man in good health and CMV-seropositive. Both conserved end residues are part of each CDR3. The order of the fields is V gene, J gene, CDR3 protein.

TRBV27,TRBJ2-5,CASSFGVGQETQYF
TRBV4-1,TRBJ2-3,CASSPPTSGVSTDTQYF
TRBV6-5,TRBJ2-7,CASTPDITASYEQYF
TRBV11-2,TRBJ2-7,CASSLVVRGTYEQYF
TRBV7-9,TRBJ2-1,CASSLPGQNNEQFF
TRBV6-1,TRBJ2-7,CASSEGAYEQYF
TRBV6-1,TRBJ2-7,CASSRGTGGGLEQYF
TRBV29-1,TRBJ1-3,CSVAGTGGLGNTIYF
TRBV19,TRBJ1-5,CASSQYSNQPQHF
TRBV6-1,TRBJ1-5,CASSSFRVGNQPQHF
TRBV4-1,TRBJ2-7,CASSAAGTGTEQYF
TRBV2,TRBJ1-6,CASTKGREKASPLHF
TRBV28,TRBJ1-2,CASSPETGTGGTVRGYTF
TRBV11-3,TRBJ2-5,CASSWRYPAGEVETQYF
TRBV30,TRBJ1-2,CAWGNPGGLNYGYTF
TRBV9,TRBJ2-7,CASSVGLAGPEQYF
TRBV30,TRBJ1-4,CAWTGASNEKLFF
TRBV2,TRBJ2-7,CASRARNGHSYEQYF
TRBV5-6,TRBJ2-5,CASSLGQGYQETQYF
TRBV27,TRBJ2-2,CASSFRGRFGELFF
TRBV7-9,TRBJ2-3,CASSLAIGRRVTDTQYF
TRBV7-5,NA,CARSFNSLCTEQYF
TRBV6-4,TRBJ2-3,CASSEGDTDTQYF
TRBV28,TRBJ1-2,CASSLGIANYGYTF
TRBV28,TRBJ2-7,CASSSSHRGGYF
TRBV7-9,TRBJ2-3,CASARDGQGLVGF
TRBV6-5,TRBJ2-7,CASSYSTSGVTYEQYF
TRBV14,TRBJ2-7,CASTPGRESYEQYF
TRBV13,TRBJ2-5,CASSLGVASGETQYF
TRBV6-1,TRBJ1-4,CASSERTGANEKLFF
TRBV7-3,TRBJ2-2,CASSLSPGGSDGELFF
TRBV4-3,TRBJ2-1,CASSTSGGVNNEQFF
TRBV27,TRBJ2-7,CASSPGTGVGEQYF
TRBV4-1,TRBJ1-1,CASSQGGLSEAFF